This TCR beta chain appears in the sequencing data of a study of CD8+ T cells in alopecia areata. Sequencing used cDNA as its template, made by extracting RNA and reverse transcribing it. Generated by immunoSEQ multiplex PCR, the TCRdb table keeps only in-frame clones and is missing some. The repertoire shows about 120,000 clones, none seen only once; the top ten take 15% to 20%. General study results and limits: Compared with mice, patients displayed less clear TCR sharing, possibly for HLA-related reasons.

The CDR3 is 13 amino acids. V was pared by 5 bases and J by 1 base, with 6 bases between. CDR1 LGHNA and CDR2 YNLKQL come from the germline V gene (reference sequence). Comment on this clone: Its antigen is not identified. These gene names are mouse names. Read data end 4 residues before the CDR3 end; the end is taken from the germline J gene.

Input material: lesional skin. The source is a C3H/HeJ mouse with alopecia areata. This line is of MHC haplotype H2-k. This chain joins TRBV5 and TRBJ2-1; a weak D match, TRBD1 (5 bases). Here the CDR3 reads CASSSGNYAEQFF. The sequenced part of the CDR3 DNA is TGTGCCAGCAGCTCAGGGAACTATGCT.